The 3 T cell receptor beta chains listed next were all sequenced from one sample in a study of blood T cell repertoires in COVID-19. The protocol was immunoSEQ multiplex PCR, while the TCRdb copy is restricted to in-frame clones and leaves out a portion. The data hold about 200,000 clones, with 86% observed a single time. The material sequenced was PBMCs or T cells enriched from blood (not recorded which). These receptors were collected from a woman in her 40s in a cohort exposed to, infected with or recovered from COVID-19 (not recorded which).

The chain joins TRBV21-1 to TRBJ2-3; the table's TRBD2 call for D was not verified on the DNA. TRBV21-1 is tagged as a pseudogene. The CDR3 covers 15 residues. The CDR3 nucleotides are TGTGCCACCTCAGAGGTACTTGAGTACACAGATACGCAGTATTTT. Residues: CATSEVLEYTDTQYF.

The CDR3 region has the DNA TGTGCCAGCAGTGATCCACGACAGGGTTTACGAAATGAGCAGTTCTTC. It translates to CASSDPRQGLRNEQFF. The chain uses TRBV2 and TRBJ2-1; 7 bases match TRBD1. The CDR3 sequence is 16 residues long. Germline trimming cut 3 bases from V and 7 bases from J; bases unmatched to any gene: 12. CDR1 and CDR2 from the germline V gene are SNHLY and FYNNEI.

The rearrangement links TRBV11-2 to TRBJ1-1, with D hard to call. From germline, CDR1 is SGHAT and CDR2 FQNNGV. V shed 1 base and J shed 2 bases, with 17 bases lying between them. The CDR3 runs 17 residues. CDR3 protein: CASSLASQHEINTEAFF. The CDR3 nucleotides are TGTGCCAGCAGCTTAGCCTCCCAACACGAAATCAACACTGAAGCTTTCTTT.